The text below deals with one T cell receptor beta chain. This sample is drawn from a study of blood T cell repertoires in COVID-19. Study details: Material from acute and convalescent COVID-19 was sourced from the United States, Italy and Spain. The cDNA or gDNA used as material had been derived from T cells, B-cell-depleted T cells, or PBMCs.

The CDR3 runs 13 residues. The germline V and J ends were trimmed by 1 base and 2 bases, with 7 bases remaining between them. Per the germline V gene, CDR1 is SGHNT and CDR2 is YYREEE (reference sequence). Original methodology: Estimation of nucleated cell counts relied on the amplification of reference gene primers. Some clones are missing from TCRdb's copy, which holds only in-frame ones; the method was immunoSEQ multiplex PCR. Clone size and the V and J calls come from that table; the DNA yielded D and trimming. The sample has 55,000 to 75,000 clones, under 90% seen once. The V call is TRBV5-4, the J call TRBJ2-7, with D maybe TRBD1 (5 bases). The sequenced sample consisted of peripheral blood. The origin of this receptor is a man in his forties or fifties with active COVID-19. Here the CDR3 DNA reads TGTGCCAGCAGCTTGCCGACAGCCTACGAGCAGTACTTC. Its protein product is CASSLPTAYEQYF.